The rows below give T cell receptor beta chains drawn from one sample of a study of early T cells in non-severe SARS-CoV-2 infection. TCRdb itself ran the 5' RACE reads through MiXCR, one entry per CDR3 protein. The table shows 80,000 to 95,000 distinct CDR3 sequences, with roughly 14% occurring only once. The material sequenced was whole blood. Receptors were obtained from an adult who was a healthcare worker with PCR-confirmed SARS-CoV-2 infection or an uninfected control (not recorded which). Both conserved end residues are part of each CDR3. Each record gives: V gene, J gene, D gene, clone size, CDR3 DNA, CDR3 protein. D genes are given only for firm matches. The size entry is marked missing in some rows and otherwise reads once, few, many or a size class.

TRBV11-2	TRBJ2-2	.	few	TGTGCCAGCAGCTTAAGGGTCAGGGCCACCGGGGAGCTGTTTTTT	CASSLRVRATGELFF
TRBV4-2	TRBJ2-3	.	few	TGTGCCAGCAGCCAAGCGAGGGGGGGCACAGATACGCAGTATTTT	CASSQARGGTDTQYF
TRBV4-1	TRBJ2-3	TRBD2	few	TGCGCCAGCAGCCAACCGGGACTAGCGGGGGGCGGGGTAGATACGCAGTATTTT	CASSQPGLAGGGVDTQYF
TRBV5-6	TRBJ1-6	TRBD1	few	TGTGCCAGCAGCCGAGACTCCGGACAGGGGCTCTGGAGGGGACCCCTCCACTTT	CASSRDSGQGLWRGPLHF
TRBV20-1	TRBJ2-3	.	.	TGCAGTGCGAGGATCGTGGGGGGCACAGATACGCAGTATTTT	CSARIVGGTDTQYF
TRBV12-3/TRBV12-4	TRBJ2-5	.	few	TGTGCCAGCAGTTCGACGGACGGTCCTCTCGGGCGAATGGAAGAGACCCAGTACTTC	CASSSTDGPLGRMEETQYF
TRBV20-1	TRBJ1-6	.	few	TGCAGTGCAAGAGGGGGAGAAGGGTACTATAATTCACCCCTCCACTTT	CSARGGEGYYNSPLHF
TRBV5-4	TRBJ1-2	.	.	TGTGCCAGCAGCTCCTACACGGATAACTATGGCTACACCTTC	CASSSYTDNYGYTF
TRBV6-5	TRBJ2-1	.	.	TGTGCCAGCAGTTATACCCCTCCCGGGCCCGGCCACAGTGAGCTGTTCTTC	CASSYTPPGPGHSELFF
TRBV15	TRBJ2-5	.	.	TGTGCCACCAGGACGGTCTATGGGGAGACCCAGTACTTC	CATRTVYGETQYF
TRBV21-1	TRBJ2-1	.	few	TGTGCCAGCAGCAATCTGGCGGGGGCCCCCAATGAGCAGTTCTTC	CASSNLAGAPNEQFF
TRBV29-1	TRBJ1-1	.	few	TGCAGCGTTGAAAGCCGGCCGGAAAACACTGAAGCTTTCTTT	CSVESRPENTEAFF
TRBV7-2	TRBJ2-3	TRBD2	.	TGTGCCAGCAGCGCGGCCGGGACTAGCGGGGGAGCAGATACGCAGTATTTT	CASSAAGTSGGADTQYF
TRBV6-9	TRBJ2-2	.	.	TGTGCCAGCAGTTCTACAACCAGGGGACACACCGGGGAGCTGTTTTTT	CASSSTTRGHTGELFF
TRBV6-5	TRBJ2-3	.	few	TGTGCCAGCAGTTACGGTGCGGGTAGCACAGATACGCAGTATTTT	CASSYGAGSTDTQYF
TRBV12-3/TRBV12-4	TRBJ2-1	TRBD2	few	TGTGCCAGCAGCCGCGGGAGGACAGAGCAGTTCTTC	CASSRGRTEQFF
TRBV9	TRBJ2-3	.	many	TGTGCCAGCAGCGCTCCCGTTGGGGATACGCAGTATTTT	CASSAPVGDTQYF